This TCR beta chain derives from a study of shared clonotypes between healthy human individuals. General study results and limits: Of the naive CD4 clonotypes, approximately 5% were shared across a few donors. The study generally estimated greater richness for naive than memory subsets.

CDR3 length: 15 residues. Germline assignment: CDR1 WSHSY and CDR2 SAAADI. Deletions cut 3 bases from V and 3 bases from J, with 12 bases between. Repertoires were generated with immunoSEQ multiplex PCR, while TCRdb's copy carries only in-frame clones and drops some. The profile covers approximately 530,000 clones, with 90% to 97% appearing a single time and 0.05% to 0.07% taken by the ten largest. In regard to this clone: Its antigen remains unknown.

Sequencing was carried out using naive CD4+ T cells sorted from blood. Subset here: CD45RA+ positively selected. This receptor was obtained from a woman aged 30 to 39 in good health. The rearrangement uses TRBV10-2 and TRBJ2-1; no firm D call. The CDR3 DNA reads as TGCGCCAGCAGTGACTACAAGGGTGACTACAATGAGCAGTTCTTC. The encoded protein is CASSDYKGDYNEQFF.